The 30 T cell receptor beta chains below come from one sample, sequenced in a study of blood T cell repertoires in COVID-19. The protocol was immunoSEQ multiplex PCR, while the TCRdb copy is restricted to in-frame clones and leaves out a portion. This sample has around 300,000 clones, with 75% to 90% found just once. The sequenced sample consisted of peripheral blood. These receptors were obtained from a woman aged 70-85 years with acute or convalescent COVID-19.

J is TRBJ1-1 and V is TRBV18, with 7 bases fitting TRBD1. Trimming cost V 3 bases and J 2 bases; bases outside gene matches: 9. Germline values: CDR1 KGHSH, CDR2 LQKENI. There are 16 residues in the CDR3. The CDR3 loop is CASSPTSTGRNTEAFF. In nucleotides, the CDR3 is TGTGCCAGCTCACCCACTTCGACAGGGCGCAACACTGAAGCTTTCTTT.

This clone was picked up one time. This sequence joins TRBV3-1 (or the pseudogene TRBV3-2) and TRBJ1-2; 11 bases fit TRBD1. The CDR3 has 14 residues. In germline, CDR1 is LGHDT, CDR2 YNNKEL (reference sequence). V lost 7 bases to trimming and J lost 6 bases; unmatched junction nucleotides: 7. The CDR3 DNA reads TGTGCCAGCACATGGGGACAGGGGGAAGATGGCTACACCTTC. Translated, it gives CASTWGQGEDGYTF.

The chain couples TRBV27 to TRBJ2-2; 12 bases agree with TRBD1. The germline V gene has CDR1 MNHEY and CDR2 SMNVEV (reference sequence). V shed 5 bases, J shed 5 bases, and the junction held 9 bases outside the gene matches. The CDR3 has 17 residues. The CDR3 DNA is TGTGCCAGCAGTCCACGGGGACAGGGGGCCTTTACCGGGGAGCTGTTTTTT. It encodes CASSPRGQGAFTGELFF.

The chain recombines TRBV30 with TRBJ1-4; D may be TRBD1 (5 bases). Trimming pared 5 bases from V and 7 bases from J, leaving 14 bases between. The CDR3 runs 13 residues. Germline V gene lookup returns CDR1 GTSNPN and CDR2 SVGIG (reference sequence). CDR3 sequence (DNA): TGTGCCTGGGGTCCGGGGGGGGGTGAAAAACTGTTTTTT. Protein: CAWGPGGGEKLFF.

This rearrangement joins TRBV29-1 to TRBJ2-3; TRBD1 matches 7 bases. V lost 1 base and J lost 10; bases outside the gene matches: 17. CDR1 is SQVTM, CDR2 ANQGSEA, per germline. The CDR3 consists of 16 residues. The CDR3 DNA reads as TGCAGCGTTGAAGTTTTAACAGGGGTGGGGGCCAAGGCGCAGTATTTT. This encodes CSVEVLTGVGAKAQYF.

V and J are TRBV3-1 (or the pseudogene TRBV3-2) and TRBJ1-6; D may be TRBD1 (5 bases). The CDR3 runs to 14 residues. V shed 0 bases and J shed 6 bases, with 6 bases lying between them. The germline gives CDR1 LGHDT, CDR2 YNNKEL (reference sequence). CDR3 loop: CASSQEGPNSPLHF. The DNA for the CDR3 is TGTGCCAGCAGCCAAGAGGGGCCTAATTCACCCCTCCACTTT.

Turning to this clone: Other DNA sequences from this sample encode an identical CDR3 as well. V is TRBV3-1 (or the pseudogene TRBV3-2) and J is TRBJ1-1; 7 bases are shared with TRBD1. There are 13 residues in the CDR3. V trimming: 4 bases; J trimming: 4 bases; junction bases outside the gene matches: 3. Germline V CDR1 and CDR2: LGHDT, YNNKEL (reference sequence). The CDR3, as DNA: TGTGCCAGCAGCCCGACAGGGTTCACTGAAGCTTTCTTT. Protein product: CASSPTGFTEAFF.

This clone was counted once. The CDR3 DNA is TGTGCCAGCAGCTTAGAGGGATTGGAGGGCGGCTACACCTTC. Translated, it gives CASSLEGLEGGYTF. This rearrangement joins TRBV7-2 to TRBJ1-2; D is uncertain. The CDR3 length is 14 residues. The germline V gene has CDR1 SGHTA and CDR2 FQGNSA. V lost 1 base, J lost 8 bases, and 14 bases lay in between.

J is TRBJ2-1 and V is TRBV6-5; 8 bases line up with TRBD2. V lost 5 bases to trimming and J lost 9 bases; unmatched junction nucleotides: 6. This CDR3 comprises 13 residues. Per the germline V gene, CDR1 is MNHEY and CDR2 is SVGAGI. The CDR3 sequence is CASSRGGSGEQFF. For the CDR3, the DNA is TGTGCCAGCAGTCGGGGGGGCTCGGGTGAGCAGTTCTTC.

This rearrangement joins TRBV11-1 to TRBJ2-7; perhaps TRBD1 as D (5 bases). This CDR3 region has 15 residues. The germline V and J ends were trimmed by 1 base and 6 bases, with 16 bases remaining between them. Germline CDR1 and CDR2: SGHAT and FQDESV (reference sequence). CDR3 in amino acids: CASSLGGGRASEQYF. The CDR3 DNA follows: TGTGCCAGCAGCTTAGGGGGCGGACGAGCAAGCGAGCAGTACTTC.

The V gene is TRBV19, the J gene TRBJ1-6, with D unclear. Germline assignment: CDR1 LNHDA and CDR2 SQIVND (reference sequence). The V end was cut by 6 bases, the J end by 9 bases, with 18 bases between. There are 15 residues in the CDR3. Here the CDR3 DNA reads TGTGCCAGTAGGATCGAGGGCCGGGAAGGTTCACCCCTCCACTTT. Translation gives CASRIEGREGSPLHF.

The J gene is TRBJ1-2, the V gene TRBV7-6, with TRBD1 identical over 7 bases. CDR1 and CDR2 from the germline V gene are SGHVS and FNYEAQ. J lost 3 bases, V lost 11 bases, and 15 bases had no gene match. CDR3 length: 15 residues. The CDR3 coding sequence is TGTGCCGGAAAAGGGCAGGGGGAAAGGGACTATGGCTACACCTTC. Its protein is CAGKGQGERDYGYTF. Full variable domain (remainder filled in from reference TRBV7-6 and TRBJ1-2): GAGVSQSPRYKVTKRGQDVALRCDPISGHVSLYWYRQALGQGPEFLTYFNYEAQQDKSGLPNDRFSAERPEGSISTLTIQRTEQRDSAMYRCAGKGQGERDYGYTFGSGTRLTVV.

This clone was observed a few times. The J gene is TRBJ1-1, the V gene TRBV7-9; D is ambiguous. Germline V lookup: CDR1 SEHNR, CDR2 FQNEAQ (reference sequence). The CDR3 loop spans 13 amino acids. Trimming shortened V by 1 base and J by 10 bases, and 13 bases separated the two germline ends. CDR3 residues: CASSLGAGIGAFF. For the CDR3, the DNA is TGTGCCAGCAGCTTAGGGGCAGGAATCGGAGCTTTCTTT.

The chain combines TRBV7-9 with TRBJ2-3, with D hard to call. V gave up 4 bases and J gave up 0 bases, with 14 bases separating them. The CDR3 has 16 amino acids. Germline values: CDR1 SEHNR, CDR2 FQNEAQ (reference sequence). CDR3 nucleotides: TGTGCCAGCAGCTCCCCCCGACTGTCTAGCACAGATACGCAGTATTTT. Encoded protein: CASSSPRLSSTDTQYF.

V is TRBV5-1 and J is TRBJ1-1, with D unresolved. The germline V gene has CDR1 SGHRS and CDR2 YFSETQ. Trimming cost V 2 bases and J 5 bases, with 10 bases left between them. This CDR3 is 13 amino acids long. CDR3 in amino acids: CASSLMVGTEAFF. CDR3 coding DNA: TGCGCCAGCAGCTTAATGGTCGGGACTGAAGCTTTCTTT.

The rearrangement links TRBV10-1 to TRBJ1-1; 8 bases line up with TRBD1. V lost 0 bases to trimming and J lost 12 bases; unmatched junction nucleotides: 6. Germline loops: CDR1 WNHNN, CDR2 SYGVQD (reference sequence). The CDR3 length is 13 residues. This chain's CDR3 is CASSESIRGRTFF. CDR3 nucleotides: TGCGCCAGCAGTGAGTCAATCAGGGGGCGAACTTTCTTT.

The rearrangement uses TRBV11-2 and TRBJ1-1, with D perhaps TRBD1 (5 bases). Germline assignment: CDR1 SGHAT and CDR2 FQNNGV. V was pared by 4 bases and J by 9 bases, with 18 bases between. This CDR3 is built from 14 residues. CDR3 sequence (DNA): TGTGCCAGCAGCTCAACTCAGGGAGGGTCTAAAGCTTTCTTT. As protein: CASSSTQGGSKAFF.

The chain links TRBV4-1 to TRBJ1-2; the D gene is possibly TRBD1 (6 bases). This CDR3 spans 15 amino acids. Looked up from germline, CDR1 is MGHRA and CDR2 is YSYEKL. V shed 3 bases and J shed 8 bases, with 19 bases lying between them. The CDR3 nucleotides read TGCGCCAGCAGCCATAATCCCCAGGGGTTGGGGGGCTACACCTTC. Amino acid sequence: CASSHNPQGLGGYTF.

The chain couples TRBV6-1 to TRBJ1-1, with D tentatively TRBD1 (5 bases). The CDR3 loop spans 15 amino acids. Deletions cut 1 base from V and 1 base from J, with 10 bases between. Germline V gene data show CDR1 as MNHNS and CDR2 as SASEGT. The CDR3 here is CASSEDRGGNTEAFF. For the CDR3, the DNA is TGTGCCAGCAGTGAAGATAGGGGCGGGAACACTGAAGCTTTCTTT.

This clone was seen just once. This sequence joins TRBV5-1 and TRBJ1-6; 9 nucleotides agree with TRBD1. The J segment lost 9 bases and the V segment lost 0 bases, leaving 7 bases of the junction unmatched. The CDR3 extends over 16 amino acids. CDR1 SGHRS and CDR2 YFSETQ come from the germline V gene. The CDR3 nucleotides read TGCGCCAGCAGCTTGGTCTTACAGGGGGCCGGTTCACCCCTCCACTTT. This sequence encodes CASSLVLQGAGSPLHF.

The chain couples TRBV3-1 (or the pseudogene TRBV3-2) to TRBJ2-5; 10 positions agree with TRBD2. The CDR3 spans 17 residues. V gave up 4 bases and J gave up 5 bases; unmatched junction bases: 13. CDR1 and CDR2 (germline): LGHDT, YNNKEL (reference sequence). CDR3 sequence reads: CASSPFASSGGSETQYF. Here the CDR3 DNA reads TGTGCCAGCAGCCCCTTTGCGAGTAGCGGGGGGTCCGAGACCCAGTACTTC.

J is TRBJ1-4 and V is TRBV4-1, with 7 bases aligning to TRBD1. The germline gives CDR1 MGHRA, CDR2 YSYEKL. After removal of 3 bases from V and 4 bases from J, the junction contained 8 bases not matched to a gene. The CDR3 is made up of 16 amino acids. In DNA, the CDR3 is TGCGCCAGCAGCCATCTACCGGGACAGTTTAATGAAAAACTGTTTTTT. Its translation is CASSHLPGQFNEKLFF.

The CDR3 here is CASNEGGQNTEAFF. DNA for the CDR3: TGCGCCAGCAATGAGGGAGGACAGAACACTGAAGCTTTCTTT. V gene TRBV5-1 combines with J gene TRBJ1-1; possible D gene TRBD1, 5 bases. CDR1 and CDR2 from the germline V gene are SGHRS and YFSETQ. The CDR3 runs 14 residues. Trimming left V 6 bases short and J 1 base short, with 13 bases between.

The chain links TRBV5-1 to TRBJ2-1, with TRBD2 as a possible D gene (5 bases). Trimming took off 2 bases at V and 9 bases at J, with 18 bases between the two ends. CDR1 and CDR2 (germline): SGHRS, YFSETQ. The CDR3 is 15 amino acids. The CDR3 coding sequence is TGCGCCAGCAGCTTAGGAAGCGGAAGGTGGAGTGAGCAGTTCTTC. Translated, it gives CASSLGSGRWSEQFF. Full variable domain (remainder filled in from reference TRBV5-1 and TRBJ2-1): KAGVTQTPRYLIKTRGQQVTLSCSPISGHRSVSWYQQTPGQGLQFLFEYFSETQRNKGNFPGRFSGRQFSNSRSEMNVSTLELGDSALYLCASSLGSGRWSEQFFGPGTRLTVL.

CDR3 residues: CSSLGDRGPGEQFF. The CDR3, as DNA: TGCAGCTCACTGGGGGACAGGGGGCCCGGTGAGCAGTTCTTC. This chain uses TRBV29-1 with TRBJ2-1; 12 positions agree with TRBD1. V was clipped by 8 bases and J by 9 bases; unmatched bases: 11. Looked up from germline, CDR1 is SQVTM and CDR2 is ANQGSEA. The CDR3 contains 14 residues.

The genes are TRBV6-5 and TRBJ2-3; 9 nucleotides agree with TRBD2. Germline V gene data show CDR1 as MNHEY and CDR2 as SVGAGI. The CDR3 extends over 14 amino acids. The V gene end was trimmed by 9 bases and the J gene end by 6 bases; junction bases not matched to a gene: 10. CDR3 coding DNA: TGTGCCAGTGGGTCAGCGGGGGGAGGGGATACGCAGTATTTT. It specifies CASGSAGGGDTQYF.

The V gene is TRBV5-1, the J gene TRBJ1-1; a possible D gene is TRBD1 (5 bases). V lost 7 bases, J lost 2 bases, and 12 bases lay in between. Germline V gene sequence: CDR1 SGHRS, CDR2 YFSETQ. This CDR3 is 13 amino acids long. CDR3 sequence reads: CASRGAANTEAFF. The CDR3 DNA is TGCGCCAGCCGCGGGGCGGCTAACACTGAAGCTTTCTTT. Complete variable domain (other parts from reference TRBV5-1 and TRBJ1-1): KAGVTQTPRYLIKTRGQQVTLSCSPISGHRSVSWYQQTPGQGLQFLFEYFSETQRNKGNFPGRFSGRQFSNSRSEMNVSTLELGDSALYLCASRGAANTEAFFGQGTRLTVV.

The chain has TRBV11-2 and TRBJ2-1, with D possibly TRBD2 on 6 matching bases. Germline assignment: CDR1 SGHAT and CDR2 FQNNGV. The CDR3 is made up of 15 amino acids. Trimming shortened V by 4 bases and J by 4 bases, and 14 bases separated the two germline ends. This CDR3 is CASSSPKGRYNEQFF. The CDR3 nucleotides read TGTGCCAGCAGCTCCCCGAAGGGGAGGTACAATGAGCAGTTCTTC.

This rearrangement joins TRBV5-1 to TRBJ2-1; 7 nucleotides align to TRBD2. Germline assignment: CDR1 SGHRS and CDR2 YFSETQ. The CDR3 extends over 17 amino acids. Trimming took 4 bases from V and 5 from J; bases not matched to a gene: 15. CDR3 sequence reads: CASSLRGKRESNNEQFF. Here the CDR3 DNA reads TGCGCCAGCAGCCTGCGGGGGAAAAGGGAGAGCAACAATGAGCAGTTCTTC.

The chain carries TRBV20-1 and TRBJ1-2; D remains unclear. V was shortened by 1 base and J by 4 bases, with 4 bases between the two germline ends. This CDR3 is 11 amino acids long. The germline gives CDR1 DFQATT, CDR2 SNEGSKA (reference sequence). The CDR3 nucleotides are TGCAGTGCTAGAGCGGGCTATGGCTACACCTTC. Its translation: CSARAGYGYTF.